This TCR beta chain was documented in a study of T-cell reconstitution after alpha-beta-depleted transplantation in children. Notes on the study in general: It was surviving recipient T cells and thymic progenitors that gave some patients high TCRbeta diversity at day 60. By about two months after transplant, alpha-beta T cells reportedly arose from several hundred graft clones that had expanded. It was newly produced T cells that mostly accounted for T-cell counts and diversity one year after transplant.

A TCRbeta library incorporating unique molecular identifiers was prepared. MiXCR, applied by TCRdb to the PCR reads, yields one record per CDR3 protein. The table records roughly 100,000 distinct CDR3 sequences, 5% to 6% of them present only once. This clonotype was seen many times. The antigen is undetermined. CDR1 and CDR2 from the germline V gene are SQVTM and ANQGSEA. The V segment lost 8 bases and the J segment 0 bases; nucleotides outside the gene matches: 9. The CDR3 runs 15 residues. The sample consisted of PBMCs, mostly from graft donor cells, taken 60 days after TCRalphabeta/CD19-depleted stem cell transplant. The chain joins TRBV29-1 to TRBJ2-1; 8 nucleotides line up with TRBD1. This sequence was found in a female patient aged 2-9 years who had a stem cell transplant for Fanconi anemia, so the T cells may come from the graft donor. The CDR3 nucleotides read TGCAGCACCAGACAGGGGACTCCCTCCTACAATGAGCAGTTCTTC. Its translation: CSTRQGTPSYNEQFF.